The clone carrying this TCR beta chain has a count of ten or more. The data derive from a study of early T cells in non-severe SARS-CoV-2 infection. Study background: Bulk RNA taken from unsorted whole blood was sequenced, leaving chains unpaired.

Germline V gene sequence: CDR1 LGHNA, CDR2 YSLEER. The CDR3 has 15 amino acids. V gave up 0 bases and J gave up 4 bases, with 12 bases separating them. TCRdb called the 5' RACE reads again in MiXCR, with one record for every CDR3 protein. The repertoire holds about 60,000 distinct CDR3 sequences, with 10% to 15% as singletons. This clonotype was sampled from an adult who was a healthcare worker with PCR-confirmed SARS-CoV-2 infection or an uninfected control (not recorded which). The sample was whole blood. The V call is TRBV4-3, the J call TRBJ2-5; D is possibly TRBD1 (6 bases). The CDR3 coding sequence is TGCGCCAGCAGCCAAGAGGGGGCGCGGGCAGAGACCCAGTACTTC. It yields the protein CASSQEGARAETQYF.